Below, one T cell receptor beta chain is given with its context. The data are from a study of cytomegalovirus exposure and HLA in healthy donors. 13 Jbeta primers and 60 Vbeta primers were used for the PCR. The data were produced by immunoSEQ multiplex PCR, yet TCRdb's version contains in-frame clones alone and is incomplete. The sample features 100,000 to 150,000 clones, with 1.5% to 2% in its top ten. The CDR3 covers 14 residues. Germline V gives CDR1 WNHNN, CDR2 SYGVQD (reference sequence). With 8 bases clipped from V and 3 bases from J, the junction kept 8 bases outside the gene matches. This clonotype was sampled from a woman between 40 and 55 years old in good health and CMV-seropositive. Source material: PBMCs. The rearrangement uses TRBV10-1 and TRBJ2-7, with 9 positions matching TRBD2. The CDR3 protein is CASVFGSGSYEQYF. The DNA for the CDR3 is TGCGCCAGCGTTTTCGGTAGCGGGAGCTACGAGCAGTACTTC.